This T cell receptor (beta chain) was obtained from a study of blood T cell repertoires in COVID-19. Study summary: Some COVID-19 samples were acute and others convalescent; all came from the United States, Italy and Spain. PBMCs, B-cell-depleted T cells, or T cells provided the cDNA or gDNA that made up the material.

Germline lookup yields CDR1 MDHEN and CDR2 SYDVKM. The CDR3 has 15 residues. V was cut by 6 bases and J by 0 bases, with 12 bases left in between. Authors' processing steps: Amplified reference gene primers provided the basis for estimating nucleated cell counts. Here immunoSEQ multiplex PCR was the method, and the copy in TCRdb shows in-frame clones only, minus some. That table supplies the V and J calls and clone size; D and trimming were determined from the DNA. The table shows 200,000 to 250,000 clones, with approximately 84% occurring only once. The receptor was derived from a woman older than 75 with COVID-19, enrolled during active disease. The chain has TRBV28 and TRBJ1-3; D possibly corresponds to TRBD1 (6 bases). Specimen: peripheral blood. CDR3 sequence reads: CASSQGGDSGNTIYF. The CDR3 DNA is TGTGCCAGCAGCCAAGGGGGGGACTCTGGAAACACCATATATTTT.